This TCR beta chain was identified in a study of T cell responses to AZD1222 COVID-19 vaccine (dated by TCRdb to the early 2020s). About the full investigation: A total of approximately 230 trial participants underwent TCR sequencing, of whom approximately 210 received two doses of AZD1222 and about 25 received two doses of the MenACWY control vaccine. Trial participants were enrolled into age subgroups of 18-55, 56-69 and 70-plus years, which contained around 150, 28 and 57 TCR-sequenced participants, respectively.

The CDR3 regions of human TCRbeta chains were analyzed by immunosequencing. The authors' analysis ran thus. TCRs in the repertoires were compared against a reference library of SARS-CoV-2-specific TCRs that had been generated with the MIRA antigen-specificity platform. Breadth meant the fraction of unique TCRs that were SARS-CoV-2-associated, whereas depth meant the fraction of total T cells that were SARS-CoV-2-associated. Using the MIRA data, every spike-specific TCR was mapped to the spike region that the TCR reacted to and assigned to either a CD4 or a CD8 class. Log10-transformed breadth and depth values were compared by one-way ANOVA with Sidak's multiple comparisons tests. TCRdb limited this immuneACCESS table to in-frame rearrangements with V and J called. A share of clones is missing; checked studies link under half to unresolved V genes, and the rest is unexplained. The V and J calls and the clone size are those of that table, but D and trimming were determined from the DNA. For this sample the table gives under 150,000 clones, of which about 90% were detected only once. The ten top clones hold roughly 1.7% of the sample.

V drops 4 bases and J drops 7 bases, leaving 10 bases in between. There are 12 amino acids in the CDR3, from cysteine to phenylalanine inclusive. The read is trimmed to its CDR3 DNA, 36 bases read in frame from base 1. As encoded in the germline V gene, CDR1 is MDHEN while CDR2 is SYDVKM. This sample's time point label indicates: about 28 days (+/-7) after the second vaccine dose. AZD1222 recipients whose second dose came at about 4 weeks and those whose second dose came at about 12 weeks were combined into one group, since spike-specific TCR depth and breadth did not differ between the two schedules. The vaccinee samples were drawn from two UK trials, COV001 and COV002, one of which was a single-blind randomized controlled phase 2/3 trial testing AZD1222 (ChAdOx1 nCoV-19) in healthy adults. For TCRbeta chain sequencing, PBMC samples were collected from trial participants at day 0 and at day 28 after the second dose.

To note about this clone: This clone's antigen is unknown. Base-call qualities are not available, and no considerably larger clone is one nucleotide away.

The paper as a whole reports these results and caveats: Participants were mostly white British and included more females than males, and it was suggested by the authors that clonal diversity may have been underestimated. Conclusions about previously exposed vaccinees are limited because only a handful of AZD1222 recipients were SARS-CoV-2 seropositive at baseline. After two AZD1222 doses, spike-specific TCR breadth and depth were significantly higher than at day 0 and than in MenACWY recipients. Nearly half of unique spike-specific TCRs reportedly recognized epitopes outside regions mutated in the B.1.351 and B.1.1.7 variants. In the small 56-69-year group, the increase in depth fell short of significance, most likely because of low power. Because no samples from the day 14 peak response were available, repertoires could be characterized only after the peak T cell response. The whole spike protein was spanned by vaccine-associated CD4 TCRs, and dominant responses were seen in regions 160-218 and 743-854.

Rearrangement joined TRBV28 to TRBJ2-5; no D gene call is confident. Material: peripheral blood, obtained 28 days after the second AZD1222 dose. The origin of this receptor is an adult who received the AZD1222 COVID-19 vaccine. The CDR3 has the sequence CASSSAWGTQYF. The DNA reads TGTGCCAGCAGTTCCGCCTGGGGGACCCAGTACTTC.